The 26 T cell receptor beta chains below were found in one sample sequenced in a study of graft-versus-host responses after intestinal transplantation. The authors processed graft tissue to release intraepithelial and lamina propria lymphocytes. Produced via immunoSEQ multiplex PCR; TCRdb's table is partial and in-frame only. The sample carries approximately 19,000 clones, approximately 79% recorded once. The starting material was ileum tissue, obtained approximately 20 days after intestinal transplant. The receptors stem from a human patient who received an intestinal transplant, so some T cells may come from the graft donor.

This clone was observed a single time. V gene TRBV27 combines with J gene TRBJ2-7, with 8 bases aligning to TRBD2. The ends lost 2 bases at V and 4 bases at J; junction bases unmatched: 4. The CDR3 runs to 14 residues. CDR1 and CDR2 from the germline V gene are MNHEY and SMNVEV (reference sequence). The chain's CDR3 is CASSLAGGYYEQYF. The CDR3 nucleotides read TGTGCCAGCAGTTTAGCGGGAGGCTATTACGAGCAGTACTTC.

This clone is medium-sized by share. V is TRBV9 and J is TRBJ2-3; TRBD1 matches 9 bases. The CDR3 loop spans 17 amino acids. V lost 0 bases to trimming and J lost 2 bases; unmatched junction nucleotides: 7. CDR1 and CDR2 from the germline V gene are SGDLS and YYNGEE. The CDR3 sequence is CASSVASGQGYTDTQYF. The CDR3 DNA is TGTGCCAGCAGCGTAGCATCGGGACAGGGTTACACAGATACGCAGTATTTT. Supplemented by reference TRBV9 and TRBJ2-3, the full variable domain reads DSGVTQTPKHLITATGQRVTLRCSPRSGDLSVYWYQQSLDQGLQFLIQYYNGEERAKGNILERFSAQQFPDLHSELNLSSLELGDSALYFCASSVASGQGYTDTQYFGPGTRLTVL.

The table lists this clone with a count of one. The DNA for the CDR3 is TGTGCCAGCAGTGATCTATATGGGACAGGAAACGAAAAACTGTTTTTT. It specifies CASSDLYGTGNEKLFF. This chain joins TRBV6-1 and TRBJ1-4; the match to TRBD1 covers 8 bases. J gave up 8 bases and V 3 bases, and 11 bases lay outside the gene matches. The CDR3 has 16 residues. Germline lookup yields CDR1 MNHNS and CDR2 SASEGT.

This chain uses TRBV10-3 with TRBJ2-5; the D gene is possibly TRBD2 (5 bases). The J call may be in error: the DNA end matches TRBJ2-7 better. From germline, CDR1 is ENHRY and CDR2 SYGVKD. The CDR3 loop spans 12 amino acids. The CDR3 DNA is TGTGCCATCTCCCGGGGATTAAGCGAGCAGTACTTC. Translation gives CAISRGLSEQYF.

The chain uses TRBV4-2 and TRBJ2-7, with unresolved D. The CDR3 length is 15 residues. V lost 0 bases and J 0 bases, leaving 9 bases between the germline ends. The germline gives CDR1 LGHNA, CDR2 YNFKEQ. The CDR3 sequence is CASSQENFYSYEQYF. The CDR3 coding sequence is TGTGCCAGCAGCCAAGAGAACTTCTACTCCTACGAGCAGTACTTC.

The J gene is TRBJ2-3, the V gene TRBV7-6, with unresolved D. The germline CDR1 and CDR2 sequences are SGHVS and FNYEAQ. The CDR3 sequence is 16 residues long. V was clipped by 3 bases and J by 0 bases, with 13 bases between them. CDR3 nucleotide sequence: TGTGCCAGCAGCTTCCCCTATGCGGCTAGCACAGATACGCAGTATTTT. Translated, it gives CASSFPYAASTDTQYF.

This clone appeared a few times. J is TRBJ2-2 and V is TRBV19, with D maybe TRBD1 (5 bases). The germline CDR1 and CDR2 sequences are LNHDA and SQIVND (reference sequence). V was shortened by 7 bases and J by 4 bases, with 16 bases between the two germline ends. The CDR3 has 15 residues. CDR3 amino acids: CASTPLTGITGELFF. CDR3 nucleotides: TGTGCCAGTACCCCCCTTACAGGAATCACCGGGGAGCTGTTTTTT.

This clone was observed once. J is TRBJ2-7 and V is TRBV9; D may be TRBD2 (5 bases). Germline V gene data show CDR1 as SGDLS and CDR2 as YYNGEE. The V end lost 4 bases, the J end lost 0 bases, and 14 bases lay between the germline ends. This CDR3 is built from 15 residues. The CDR3 spells CASSPRAGGSYEQYF. For the CDR3, the DNA is TGTGCCAGCAGCCCGAGGGCCGGCGGCTCCTACGAGCAGTACTTC.

V usage is TRBV4-1 and J usage is TRBJ1-3; a weak D match, TRBD1 (5 bases). V was cut by 1 base and J by 1 base, with 8 bases left in between. The CDR3 sequence is 15 residues long. Germline-derived CDR1 and CDR2 are MGHRA and YSYEKL. The DNA for the CDR3 is TGCGCCAGCAGCCAAGGCGGGGGATCTGGAAACACCATATATTTT. Amino acids: CASSQGGGSGNTIYF.

V is TRBV18 and J is TRBJ2-5, with 13 bases aligning to TRBD2. Matching the DNA end better, TRBJ2-7 makes the J call doubtful. CDR1 KGHSH and CDR2 LQKENI come from the germline V gene. The CDR3 consists of 17 residues. This CDR3 reads CASSPGTSGGAPYEQYF. The CDR3 DNA reads as TGTGCCAGCTCACCGGGAACTAGCGGGGGGGCCCCCTACGAGCAGTACTTC.

J is TRBJ2-1 and V is TRBV29-1, with TRBD1 matching over 8 bases. The CDR3 covers 16 residues. J gave up 2 bases and V 2 bases, and 8 bases lay outside the gene matches. Germline V gives CDR1 SQVTM, CDR2 ANQGSEA. The CDR3 DNA sequence: TGCAGCGTTGAATCCCGGGACAGGCAGACCTACAATGAGCAGTTCTTC. Protein product: CSVESRDRQTYNEQFF.

This clone was counted a few times. This chain uses TRBV5-4 with TRBJ1-2; D is ambiguous. CDR1 is SGHNT, CDR2 YYREEE, per germline (reference sequence). The ends were cut back, 0 bases at V and 3 bases at J, with 12 bases in the middle. The CDR3 has 15 residues. CDR3 protein: CASSLAQTTYYGYTF. The CDR3 DNA is TGTGCCAGCAGCTTGGCACAGACAACCTACTATGGCTACACCTTC.

The V gene is TRBV6-6, the J gene TRBJ2-4; the D gene is possibly TRBD2 (5 bases). CDR3 length equals 14 residues. Trimming stripped 6 bases from V and 5 bases from J, with 14 bases between. CDR1 and CDR2 (germline): MNHNY, SVGAGI (reference sequence). CDR3 sequence: CASSQMGSENIQYF. The CDR3, as DNA: TGTGCCAGCAGCCAAATGGGGAGCGAAAACATTCAGTACTTC.

The chain links TRBV30 to TRBJ2-5; 14 nucleotides agree with TRBD2. The CDR3 contains 15 residues. Germline values: CDR1 GTSNPN, CDR2 SVGIG (reference sequence). V trimming: 6 bases; J trimming: 5 bases; junction bases outside the gene matches: 8. The CDR3 loop reads CACATGLAGGETQYF. The CDR3 bases are TGTGCCTGTGCAACAGGACTAGCGGGGGGTGAGACCCAGTACTTC.

The J gene is TRBJ2-2, the V gene TRBV5-1; 11 positions match TRBD2. This CDR3 contains 16 residues. V was pared by 4 bases and J by 4 bases, with 6 bases of the junction left unmatched. CDR1 is SGHRS and CDR2 is YFSETQ in the germline V gene. As DNA, the CDR3 is TGCGCCAGCAGCCCGCTACTAGCGGGAGCCACCGGGGAGCTGTTTTTT. It specifies CASSPLLAGATGELFF.

The table lists this clone with a few counts. The V gene is TRBV6-1, the J gene TRBJ1-4; the D is unclear. The germline V and J ends were trimmed by 5 bases and 16 bases, with 20 bases remaining between them. The CDR3 runs to 13 residues. Germline-derived CDR1 and CDR2 are MNHNS and SASEGT. The CDR3 reads CASSLRRYSRPFF. CDR3 bases: TGTGCCAGCAGTTTGAGGAGGTATAGCCGGCCGTTTTTT.

In its sample, this clone was seen a few times. The chain is built from TRBV21-1 and TRBJ1-4; the D call TRBD1 from the table was never checked on the DNA. TRBV21-1 is a pseudogene. The CDR3 extends over 16 amino acids. The chain's CDR3 is CASSKLGGTGDEKLFF. The CDR3 bases are TGTGCCAGCAGCAAGTTAGGTGGGACAGGGGATGAAAAACTGTTTTTT.

This clone was seen more than once but under ten times. The chain is built from TRBV6-1 and TRBJ1-5; D perhaps matches TRBD1 (5 bases). Germline CDR1 MNHNS, CDR2 SASEGT. CDR3 length: 11 amino acids. CDR3 sequence reads: CDWRGFQPQHF. The DNA for the CDR3 is TGTGATTGGAGGGGTTTTCAGCCCCAGCATTTT.

The CDR3 protein is CASSPKRQDPNTIYF. The CDR3 bases are TGCGCCAGCAGCCCCAAAAGACAGGACCCGAACACCATATATTTT. The chain recombines TRBV5-1 with TRBJ1-3, with D perhaps TRBD1 (6 bases). The CDR3 sequence is 15 residues long. V shed 4 bases and J shed 7 bases, with 18 bases lying between them. Germline V gives CDR1 SGHRS, CDR2 YFSETQ. The full variable domain, with the rest looked up from reference TRBV5-1 and TRBJ1-3, is KAGVTQTPRYLIKTRGQQVTLSCSPISGHRSVSWYQQTPGQGLQFLFEYFSETQRNKGNFPGRFSGRQFSNSRSEMNVSTLELGDSALYLCASSPKRQDPNTIYFGEGSWLTVV.

A few counts support this clone. The chain is built from TRBV4-1 and TRBJ2-1; maybe TRBD2 (7 bases). V lost 4 bases and J lost 5, with 24 bases in between. The CDR3 consists of 18 residues. Germline lookup yields CDR1 MGHRA and CDR2 YSYEKL. CDR3 coding DNA: TGCGCCAGCAGCCGAAAGGGGGGAAGCGGGGAGGGGCACAATGAGCAGTTCTTC. Residues: CASSRKGGSGEGHNEQFF.

The sample holds one count of this clone. This rearrangement joins TRBV29-1 to TRBJ1-4; a possible D gene is TRBD1 (5 bases). The V gene's germline CDR1 is SQVTM and CDR2 ANQGSEA. Trimming removed 6 bases from V and 8 bases from J, with 19 bases in between. The CDR3 has 14 amino acids. CDR3 residues: CSVYLGQDGEKLFF. The CDR3 DNA is TGCAGCGTCTACCTAGGACAAGACGGAGAAAAACTGTTTTTT.

The CDR3 spells CSVHGGTENTGELFF. In nucleotides, the CDR3 is TGCAGCGTTCATGGCGGGACAGAGAACACCGGGGAGCTGTTTTTT. The chain recombines TRBV29-1 with TRBJ2-2, with a tentative D call TRBD1 (7 bases). This CDR3 contains 15 residues. V shed 5 bases and J shed 1 base, with 14 bases lying between them. Germline assignment: CDR1 SQVTM and CDR2 ANQGSEA.

V and J are TRBV4-1 and TRBJ2-7; D perhaps matches TRBD2 (6 bases). Trimming cost V 0 bases and J 3 bases, with 9 bases left between them. Germline CDR1 reads MGHRA; CDR2 reads YSYEKL. This CDR3 region has 14 residues. The CDR3 protein is CASSQDRGYYEQYF. CDR3 bases: TGCGCCAGCAGCCAAGATCGGGGGTACTACGAGCAGTACTTC.

The chain combines TRBV6-5 with TRBJ1-1; 8 bases are shared with TRBD1. There are 16 residues in the CDR3. Germline trimming cut 4 bases from V and 1 base from J; bases unmatched to any gene: 8. Germline values: CDR1 MNHEY, CDR2 SVGAGI. The CDR3, as DNA: TGTGCCAGCAGTTTCCGACAGGGGTGGGGGAACACTGAAGCTTTCTTT. Translation gives CASSFRQGWGNTEAFF.

This clone was found once. This sequence joins TRBV15 and TRBJ2-7; tentative D call: TRBD2 (5 bases). Germline CDR1 is LNHNV and CDR2 is YYDKDF (reference sequence). CDR3 length: 14 amino acids. V was shortened by 0 bases and J by 0 bases, with 6 bases between the two germline ends. For the CDR3, the DNA is TGTGCCACCAGCAGAGATGGGAGCTCCTACGAGCAGTACTTC. It codes for CATSRDGSSYEQYF.

The V gene is TRBV4-3, the J gene TRBJ1-1; tentatively, D is TRBD1 (5 bases). Trimming pared 1 base from V and 7 bases from J, leaving 13 bases between. The CDR3 has 14 residues. Per germline, CDR1 LGHNA and CDR2 YSLEER. CDR3 in amino acids: CASSQVIGAFEAFF. CDR3 nucleotides: TGCGCCAGCAGCCAAGTCATAGGGGCTTTTGAAGCTTTCTTT.